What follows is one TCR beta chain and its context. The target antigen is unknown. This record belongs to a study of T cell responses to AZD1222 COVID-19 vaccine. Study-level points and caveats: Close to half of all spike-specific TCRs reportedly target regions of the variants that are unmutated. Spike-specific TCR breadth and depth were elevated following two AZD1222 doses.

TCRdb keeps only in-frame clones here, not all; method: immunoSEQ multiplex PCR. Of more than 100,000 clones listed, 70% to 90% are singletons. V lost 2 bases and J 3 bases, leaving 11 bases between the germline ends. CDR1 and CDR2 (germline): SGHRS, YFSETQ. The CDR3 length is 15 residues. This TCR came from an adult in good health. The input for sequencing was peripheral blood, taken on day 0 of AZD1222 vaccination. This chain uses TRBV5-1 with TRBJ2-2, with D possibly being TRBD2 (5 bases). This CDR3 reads CASSFWQRDTGELFF. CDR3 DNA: TGCGCCAGCAGCTTCTGGCAGAGGGACACCGGGGAGCTGTTTTTT.